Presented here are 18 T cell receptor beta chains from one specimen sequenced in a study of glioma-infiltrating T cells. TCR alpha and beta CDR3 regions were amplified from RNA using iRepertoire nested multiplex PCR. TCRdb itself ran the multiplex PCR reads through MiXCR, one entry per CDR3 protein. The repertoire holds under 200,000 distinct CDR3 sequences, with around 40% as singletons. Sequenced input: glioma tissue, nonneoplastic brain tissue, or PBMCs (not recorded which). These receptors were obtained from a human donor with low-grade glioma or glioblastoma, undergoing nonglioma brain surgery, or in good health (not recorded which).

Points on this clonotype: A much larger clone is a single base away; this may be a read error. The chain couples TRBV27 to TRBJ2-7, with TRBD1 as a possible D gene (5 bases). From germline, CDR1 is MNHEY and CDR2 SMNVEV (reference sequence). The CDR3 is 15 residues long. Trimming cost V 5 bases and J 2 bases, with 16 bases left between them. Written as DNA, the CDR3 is TGTGCCAGCAGTCCCCTGGACACCCTTCCCTACGAGCAGTACTTC. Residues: CASSPLDTLPYEQYF.

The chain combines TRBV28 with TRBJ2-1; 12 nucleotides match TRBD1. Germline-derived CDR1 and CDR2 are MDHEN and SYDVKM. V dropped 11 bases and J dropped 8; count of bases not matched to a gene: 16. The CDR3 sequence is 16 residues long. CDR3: CASKVSGTGGEYEQFF. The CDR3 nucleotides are TGTGCCTCTAAAGTTTCCGGGACAGGGGGCGAGTATGAGCAGTTCTTC.

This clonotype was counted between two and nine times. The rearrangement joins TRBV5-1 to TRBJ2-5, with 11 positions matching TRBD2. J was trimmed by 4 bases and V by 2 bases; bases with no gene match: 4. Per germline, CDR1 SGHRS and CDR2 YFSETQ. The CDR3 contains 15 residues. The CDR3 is CASSFRLAGRETQYF. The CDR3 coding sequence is TGCGCCAGCAGCTTTCGACTAGCGGGAAGAGAGACCCAGTACTTC. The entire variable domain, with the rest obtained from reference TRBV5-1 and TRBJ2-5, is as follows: KAGVTQTPRYLIKTRGQQVTLSCSPISGHRSVSWYQQTPGQGLQFLFEYFSETQRNKGNFPGRFSGRQFSNSRSEMNVSTLELGDSALYLCASSFRLAGRETQYFGPGTRLLVL.

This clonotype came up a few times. The CDR3 DNA follows: TGCGCCAGCAGCTTGGCACAGGGGATCGGTGAAGCTTTCTTT. This gives the protein CASSLAQGIGEAFF. The V gene is TRBV5-1, the J gene TRBJ1-1, with 7 nucleotides matching TRBD1. CDR1 SGHRS and CDR2 YFSETQ come from the germline V gene. The CDR3 runs 14 residues. With 0 bases clipped from V and 7 bases from J, the junction kept 6 bases outside the gene matches.

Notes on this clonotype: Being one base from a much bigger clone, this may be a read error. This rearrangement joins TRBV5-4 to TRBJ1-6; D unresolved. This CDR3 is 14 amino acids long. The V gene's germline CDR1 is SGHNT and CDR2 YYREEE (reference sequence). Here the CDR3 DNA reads TGTGGCAGCAAGGGCGGTAACACCAATTCACCCCTCCACTTT. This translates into CGSKGGNTNSPLHF.

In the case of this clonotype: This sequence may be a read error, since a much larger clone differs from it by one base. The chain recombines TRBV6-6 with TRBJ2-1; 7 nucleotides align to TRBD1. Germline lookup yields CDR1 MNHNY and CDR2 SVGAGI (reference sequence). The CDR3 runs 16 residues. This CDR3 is CASSYQTGPGYYEQFF. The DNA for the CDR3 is TGTGCCAGCAGTTACCAGACAGGGCCTGGCTACTATGAGCAGTTCTTC.

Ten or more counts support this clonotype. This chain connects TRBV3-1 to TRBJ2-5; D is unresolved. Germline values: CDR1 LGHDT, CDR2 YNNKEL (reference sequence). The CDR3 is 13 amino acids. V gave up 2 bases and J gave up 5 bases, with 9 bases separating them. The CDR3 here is CASSQSLRETQYF. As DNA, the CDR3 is TGTGCCAGCAGCCAATCCCTAAGGGAGACCCAGTACTTC.

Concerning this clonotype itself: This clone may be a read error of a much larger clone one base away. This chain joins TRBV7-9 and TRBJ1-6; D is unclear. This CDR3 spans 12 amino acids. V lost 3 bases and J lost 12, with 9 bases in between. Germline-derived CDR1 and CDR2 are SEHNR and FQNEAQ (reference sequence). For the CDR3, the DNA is TGTGCCAGCAGCTTGGAAGCCAGACCCCTCCACTTT. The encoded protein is CASSLEARPLHF.

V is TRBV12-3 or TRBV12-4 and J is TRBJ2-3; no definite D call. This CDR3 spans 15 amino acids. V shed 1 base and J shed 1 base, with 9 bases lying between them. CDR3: CASSLEQSRTDTQYF. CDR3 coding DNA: TGTGCCAGCAGTTTAGAGCAGTCCCGCACAGATACGCAGTATTTT.

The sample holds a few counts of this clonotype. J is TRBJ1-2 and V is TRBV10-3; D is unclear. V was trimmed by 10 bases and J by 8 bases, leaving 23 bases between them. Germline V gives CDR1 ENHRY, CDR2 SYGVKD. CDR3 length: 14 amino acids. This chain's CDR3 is CATSPRETVKGYTF. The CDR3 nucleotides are TGTGCCACCAGCCCCCGGGAGACGGTTAAAGGCTACACCTTC.

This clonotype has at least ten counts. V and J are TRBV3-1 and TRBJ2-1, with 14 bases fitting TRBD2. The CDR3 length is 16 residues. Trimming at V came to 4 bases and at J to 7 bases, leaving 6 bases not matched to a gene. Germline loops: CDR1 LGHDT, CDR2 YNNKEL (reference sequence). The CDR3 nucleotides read TGTGCCAGCAGCCGCGTGGGACTAGCGGGAGAAAATGAGCAGTTCTTC. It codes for CASSRVGLAGENEQFF.

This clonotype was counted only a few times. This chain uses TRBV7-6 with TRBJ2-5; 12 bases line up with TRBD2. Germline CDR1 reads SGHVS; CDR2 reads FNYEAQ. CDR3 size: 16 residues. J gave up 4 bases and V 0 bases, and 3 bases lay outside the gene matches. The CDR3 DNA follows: TGTGCCAGCAGCTTAGCCCTAGCGGGAGGGCGAGAGACCCAGTACTTC. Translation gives CASSLALAGGRETQYF.

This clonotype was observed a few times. CDR3 nucleotides: TGTGCCAGCAGCCGGGTCCTACCGGGACTAGGGGGCGATGAGCAGTTCTTC. It translates to CASSRVLPGLGGDEQFF. This sequence joins TRBV3-1 and TRBJ2-1; the D gene is possibly TRBD2 (8 bases). CDR3 length equals 17 residues. Deletions cut 4 bases from V and 8 bases from J, with 24 bases between. CDR1 and CDR2 (germline): LGHDT, YNNKEL (reference sequence).

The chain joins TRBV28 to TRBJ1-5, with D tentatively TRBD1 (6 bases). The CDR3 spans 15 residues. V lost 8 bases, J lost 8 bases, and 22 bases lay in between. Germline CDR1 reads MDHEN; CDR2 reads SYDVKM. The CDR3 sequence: CASREIGAGAKPQHF. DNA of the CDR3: TGTGCCAGCCGAGAGATCGGGGCAGGGGCTAAGCCCCAGCATTTT.

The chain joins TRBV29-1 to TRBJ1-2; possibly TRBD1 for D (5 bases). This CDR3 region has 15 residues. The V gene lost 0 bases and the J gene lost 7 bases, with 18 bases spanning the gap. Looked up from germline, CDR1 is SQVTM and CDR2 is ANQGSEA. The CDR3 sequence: CSVEDPGSGEGGYTF. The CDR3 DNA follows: TGCAGCGTTGAAGATCCGGGGTCGGGGGAGGGTGGCTACACCTTC. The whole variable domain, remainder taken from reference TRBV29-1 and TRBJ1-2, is SAVISQKPSRDICQRGTSLTIQCQVDSQVTMMFWYRQQPGQSLTLIATANQGSEATYESGFVIDKFPISRPNLTFSTLTVSNMSPEDSSIYLCSVEDPGSGEGGYTFGSGTRLTVV.

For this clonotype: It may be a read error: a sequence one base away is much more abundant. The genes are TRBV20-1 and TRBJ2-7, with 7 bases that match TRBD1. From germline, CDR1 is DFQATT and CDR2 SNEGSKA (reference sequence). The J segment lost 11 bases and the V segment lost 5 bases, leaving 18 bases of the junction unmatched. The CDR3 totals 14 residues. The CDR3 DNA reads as TGCAGTGCTGGGAAGGGACAGCCGCGACCCCAGAAGTACTTC. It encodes CSAGKGQPRPQKYF.

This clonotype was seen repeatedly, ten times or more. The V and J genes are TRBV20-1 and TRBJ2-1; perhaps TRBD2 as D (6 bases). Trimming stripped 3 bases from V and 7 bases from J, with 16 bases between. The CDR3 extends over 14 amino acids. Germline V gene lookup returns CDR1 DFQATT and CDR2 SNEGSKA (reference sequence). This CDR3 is CSASRVVEGNEQFF. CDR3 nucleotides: TGCAGTGCTAGCAGGGTTGTGGAGGGGAATGAGCAGTTCTTC.

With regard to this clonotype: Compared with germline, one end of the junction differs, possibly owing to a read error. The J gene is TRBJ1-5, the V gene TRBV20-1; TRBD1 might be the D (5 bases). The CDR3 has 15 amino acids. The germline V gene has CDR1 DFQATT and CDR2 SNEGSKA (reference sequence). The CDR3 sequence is CSARGGEDSNEPQHF. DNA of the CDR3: TGCAGTGCTAGAGGGGGGGAGGATAGCAATGAGCCACAGCATTTT.